The TCR beta chain under discussion was sequenced for a study of PD-L1 blockade in urothelial cancer. Turning to the study itself: About 90% of the 29 patients were men with bladder-origin urothelial cancer. T cells were recovered from blood samples at a median of roughly 150,000. Study-wide results and caveats: Stronger expansion of tumor-associated clones in blood at 3 weeks distinguished durable-benefit patients.

Spiked synthetic TCR analogs estimated absolute template abundance per PCR. Profiled with immunoSEQ multiplex PCR; TCRdb holds only in-frame clones, not every one. The data contain 70,000 to 85,000 clones, 85% to 90% of them seen just once; the ten biggest clones take up 4.5%. Per the germline V gene, CDR1 is SGHAT and CDR2 is FQNNGV. The junction had 14 bases not matched to a gene; V was cut back by 5 bases and J by 0 bases. The CDR3 is made up of 19 amino acids. Details on this clone: Its antigen is not identified.

Indicated time point: pretreatment peripheral blood. The chain links TRBV11-2 to TRBJ2-1; 9 bases line up with TRBD2. This receptor was obtained from a man in his 70s with urothelial cancer. The sequencing used PBMCs, collected around atezolizumab (anti-PD-L1) treatment. The DNA for the CDR3 is TGTGCCAGCAGCCCAACCTTGGGTAGCGGGAGATTCTCCTACAATGAGCAGTTCTTC. Translating gives CASSPTLGSGRFSYNEQFF.